This T cell receptor (beta chain) was captured in a study of blood T cell repertoires in COVID-19. Study details: In each case, the material was cDNA or gDNA derived from T cells, B-cell-depleted T cells, or PBMCs.

Sequencing was performed with immunoSEQ multiplex PCR; in TCRdb, only in-frame clones are kept and a portion is missing. The data hold about 190,000 clones, with over 80% observed a single time. V trimming: 1 base; J trimming: 6 bases; junction bases outside the gene matches: 4. This CDR3 spans 15 amino acids. Looked up from germline, CDR1 is SGHTA and CDR2 is FQGNSA. The clonotype originates from a woman aged 25-40 years with acute or convalescent COVID-19. Sequencing was carried out using peripheral blood. V gene TRBV7-2 combines with J gene TRBJ1-2, with 11 bases identical to TRBD1. The CDR3 region is CASSLDPGQGDGYTF. The CDR3 region has the DNA TGTGCCAGCAGCTTAGATCCGGGACAGGGGGATGGCTACACCTTC.